The 2 T cell receptor beta chains reported below all come from one sample, sequenced in a study of identical twins. TCRdb recomputed calls from the 5' RACE reads with MiXCR, one row per CDR3 protein. The profile shows 500,000 to 600,000 distinct CDR3 sequences, less than 25% of them singletons. This sample was shared with a second study, whose subject was T cells expressing NK-cell markers.

Material for sequencing was CD4+ T cells sorted from blood. The receptors were gathered from a woman aged 18 to 35 in good health.

Only a few counts were recorded for this clonotype. The chain joins TRBV15 to TRBJ2-5, with D maybe TRBD2 (6 bases). The CDR3 loop spans 16 amino acids. Germline lookup yields CDR1 LNHNV and CDR2 YYDKDF (reference sequence). Trimming cost V 1 base and J 1 base, with 13 bases left between them. For the CDR3, the DNA is TGTGCCACCAGCAGAGGAGGTGGAGCGGGCCAAGAGACCCAGTACTTC. Protein product: CATSRGGGAGQETQYF.

This clonotype was observed at least ten times. CDR3 nucleotides: TGCAGCGTTGGACCGACCTCCTACGAGCAGTACTTC. As protein: CSVGPTSYEQYF. The gene calls are TRBV29-1 and TRBJ2-7, with D unresolved. Between the trimmed V and J ends, which lost 4 bases and 0 bases, there was a span of 7 bases. Germline V gene lookup returns CDR1 SQVTM and CDR2 ANQGSEA. The CDR3 totals 12 residues.